The TCR beta chain under discussion was sequenced for a study of blood T cell repertoires in COVID-19. Overall study context: Nucleic acid was either cDNA or gDNA, and it came from T cells, B-cell-depleted T cells, or PBMCs.

Source study methods: Cell counts per sample came from amplifying reference gene primers. The protocol was immunoSEQ multiplex PCR, while the TCRdb copy is restricted to in-frame clones and leaves out a portion. The DNA gave D and trimming, while V, J and clone size come from that table. Of 260,000 or so clones listed, 70% to 90% are singletons. The length of the CDR3 is 15 residues. V was cut by 4 bases and J by 3 bases, with 16 bases left in between. CDR1 is SGDLS and CDR2 is YYNGEE in the germline V gene. The rearrangement joins TRBV9 to TRBJ1-2; no reliable D call. The receptor was derived from a human donor in a cohort sampled during active COVID-19. Sequences were obtained from peripheral blood. DNA of the CDR3: TGTGCCAGCAGCTCAATCGGGTTTGAGGACTATGGCTACACCTTC. This gives the protein CASSSIGFEDYGYTF. Combining the CDR3 with reference TRBV9 and TRBJ1-2 gives the whole variable domain DSGVTQTPKHLITATGQRVTLRCSPRSGDLSVYWYQQSLDQGLQFLIQYYNGEERAKGNILERFSAQQFPDLHSELNLSSLELGDSALYFCASSSIGFEDYGYTFGSGTRLTVV.